A single T cell receptor beta chain is shown here with its context. The table lists this clone with a count of one. Its antigen is currently not known. It has no much larger one-base neighbor in the sample; base qualities were not kept. Each PCR received spiked-in synthetic TCR analog templates so that absolute template abundance could be estimated from read counts. TCRbeta CDR3 regions were amplified from genomic DNA with bias-controlled V and J gene primers using the immunoSEQ assay. Sequencing of rearranged TCRbeta segments was done at approximately 20X coverage. In the paper's pipeline: Clustering was used to correct sequencing errors, and CDR3s were annotated against IMGT to assign V, D and J genes. Downstream analyses used only productive TCRbeta rearrangements and left out out-of-frame or stop-codon sequences. Clonality was computed as one minus Shannon entropy normalized by the log of the number of unique productive sequences. Clones differing between time points or between blood and tumor were identified using Fisher's exact test with Benjamini-Hochberg correction, with an adjusted p below 0.01 applied as the threshold. TCRdb stores this immuneACCESS table with in-frame sequences only. Part of the clones is absent; in the studies checked, under half of the shortfall reflects unresolved V genes, and no reason is known for the rest. V and J calls and clone size are copied from that table; D and trimming were computed from the DNA. The sample table records around 66,000 clones; 88% of these occur just once. The ten largest clones capture approximately 10% of the sample.

These data belong to a study of PD-L1 blockade in urothelial cancer (TCRdb year 2017). Regarding the complete study: Every patient began therapy in 2014 and was given atezolizumab 1,200 mg intravenously every 3 weeks. About nine tenths of the roughly 29 patients were males with bladder-origin urothelial cancer, and about 65% of the roughly 30 reported a prior smoking history. An ECOG performance status of 0 or 1 was recorded for the patients, and 0 to 3 prior chemotherapy regimens had been received by the patients. Blood samples were analyzed at 3 weeks after treatment start (second dose) and at 6 weeks after treatment start. Blood samples yielded a median of roughly 150,000 T cells and around 80,000 unique TCRs, with median clonality approximately 0.08. Somatic, immune and clinical correlates of response to PD-L1 blockade with atezolizumab in urothelial cancer were the focus of an exploratory multi-omic analysis. TCR sequencing covered pretreatment tumor samples and matched, serially collected peripheral blood taken before and after atezolizumab treatment. Durable clinical benefit meant progression-free survival longer than 6 months, and TCR features were also tested against progression-free and overall survival. In the same patients, whole exome sequencing and RNA sequencing of pretreatment tumors were performed in addition to TCR sequencing. Durable clinical benefit was achieved by nine patients but not by the remaining 20. Pretreatment blood TCR-seq was available for fewer than 30 patients, at least one posttreatment blood collection was obtained for 25 or so patients, and tumor TCR-seq was available for 25 or so patients. The research as a whole found: Greater expansion of tumor-associated TCR clones in peripheral blood 3 weeks after the start of treatment was observed in patients with durable benefit (n of about 20, p = 0.022). Small sample size (n ≈ 30) and many exploratory analyses mean the results are intended to be hypothesis-generating. A pretreatment peripheral blood TCR clonality below the median was linked to improved progression-free and overall survival.

Sample time point, as interpreted from the label and publication: peripheral blood 6 weeks after treatment start. The cohort included 29 patients with locally advanced or metastatic urothelial carcinoma who were treated at Memorial Sloan Kettering on a trial protocol. Peripheral blood mononuclear cells were collected from each patient pretreatment and during treatment, giving between 1 and 8 total time points per patient. The Qiagen DNeasy Blood extraction kit was used to purify genomic DNA from total PBMCs and tumor samples. Collected pretreatment and during treatment, PBMCs were isolated and stored as previously described. Compared with germline, V lacks 2 bases and J lacks 1 base; bases without a gene match: 10. The CDR3, cysteine through phenylalanine, is 17 amino acids long. Just the 51-base CDR3 DNA is kept, in frame starting at base 1.

The sequence links TRBV23-1 to TRBJ2-7; TRBD1 aligns with 8 central bases. TRBV23-1 is an ORF; its function is uncertain. The source is a man aged 55 to 69 with urothelial cancer. Sequenced material: PBMCs, taken around atezolizumab (anti-PD-L1) treatment. CDR3 loop: CASSQRTDRESSYEQYF. The DNA sequence is TGCGCCAGCAGTCAACGCACGGACAGGGAGAGTTCCTACGAGCAGTACTTC.